Here is one T cell receptor (beta chain) with its context. These data are taken from a study of blood T cells in healthy people across ages. Together with a sample-barcoded 5' primer, a J-beta primer mix was included in a second PCR lasting 7 to 11 cycles. Each CDR3 protein is one row after TCRdb ran MiXCR on the 5' RACE reads. The table records about 640,000 distinct CDR3 sequences, roughly three fifths of them present only once. V was clipped by 8 bases and J by 5 bases, with 13 bases between them. Germline CDR1 and CDR2: MNHNY and SVGAGI (reference sequence). This CDR3 spans 13 amino acids. This sequence originates from a man in his sixties in good health. The sequenced sample was blood. The chain couples TRBV6-6 to TRBJ2-1, with D perhaps matching TRBD2 (5 bases). This CDR3 is CASRRTVHNEQFF. DNA for the CDR3: TGTGCCAGCCGAAGGACTGTGCACAATGAGCAGTTCTTC.